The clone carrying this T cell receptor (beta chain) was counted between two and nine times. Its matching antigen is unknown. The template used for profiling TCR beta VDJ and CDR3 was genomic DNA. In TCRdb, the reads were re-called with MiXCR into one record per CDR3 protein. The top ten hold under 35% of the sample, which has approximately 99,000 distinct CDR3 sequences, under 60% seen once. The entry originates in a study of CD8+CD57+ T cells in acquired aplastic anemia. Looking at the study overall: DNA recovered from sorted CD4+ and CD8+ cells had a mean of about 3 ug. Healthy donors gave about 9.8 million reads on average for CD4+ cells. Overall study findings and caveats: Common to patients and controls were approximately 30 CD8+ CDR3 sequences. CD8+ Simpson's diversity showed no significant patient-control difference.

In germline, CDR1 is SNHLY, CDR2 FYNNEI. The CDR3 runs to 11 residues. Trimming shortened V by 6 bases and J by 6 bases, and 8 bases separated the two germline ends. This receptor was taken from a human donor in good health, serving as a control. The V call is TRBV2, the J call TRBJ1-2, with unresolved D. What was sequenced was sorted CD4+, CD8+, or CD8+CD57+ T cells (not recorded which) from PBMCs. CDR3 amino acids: CASSLADGYTF. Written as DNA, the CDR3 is TGTGCCAGCAGCCTGGCGGATGGCTACACCTTC.